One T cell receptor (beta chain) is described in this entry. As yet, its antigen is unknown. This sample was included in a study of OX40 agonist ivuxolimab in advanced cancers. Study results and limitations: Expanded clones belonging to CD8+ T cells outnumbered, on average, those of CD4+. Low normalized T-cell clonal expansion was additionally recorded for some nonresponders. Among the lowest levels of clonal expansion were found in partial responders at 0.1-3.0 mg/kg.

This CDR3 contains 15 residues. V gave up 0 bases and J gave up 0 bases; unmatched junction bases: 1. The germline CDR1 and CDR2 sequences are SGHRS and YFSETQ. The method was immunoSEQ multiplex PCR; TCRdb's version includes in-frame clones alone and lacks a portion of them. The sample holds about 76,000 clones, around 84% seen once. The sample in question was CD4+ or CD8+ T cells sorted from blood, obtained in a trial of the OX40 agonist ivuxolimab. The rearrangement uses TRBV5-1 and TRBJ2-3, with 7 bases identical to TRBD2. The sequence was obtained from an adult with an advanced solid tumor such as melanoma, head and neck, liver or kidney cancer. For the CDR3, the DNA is TGCGCCAGCAGCTTGGAGCGGGATAGCACAGATACGCAGTATTTT. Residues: CASSLERDSTDTQYF.